These 8 T cell receptor beta chains originate from one sample sequenced in a study of blood T cells in healthy people across ages. A second PCR, run for 7 to 11 cycles, used a sample-barcoded 5' primer plus a J-beta primer mix. In TCRdb, the 5' RACE reads were re-called with MiXCR into one record per CDR3 protein. The table has about 640,000 distinct CDR3 sequences, roughly 58% seen once. Material: blood. The receptors stem from a man between 60 and 70 years old in good health.

This chain connects TRBV5-1 to TRBJ2-2, with TRBD1 as a possible D gene (5 bases). This CDR3 comprises 16 residues. The V and J ends lost 1 base and 2 bases respectively, with 12 bases between them. Germline V gene data show CDR1 as SGHRS and CDR2 as YFSETQ. CDR3 nucleotides: TGCGCCAGCAGCTTGAGTGGCCAGGGCAACACCGGGGAGCTGTTTTTT. This encodes CASSLSGQGNTGELFF.

This clonotype was seen just once. This chain uses TRBV25-1 with TRBJ2-1, with TRBD2 matching over 11 bases. The CDR3 contains 17 residues. Trimming at V came to 3 bases and at J to 9 bases, leaving 13 bases not matched to a gene. Per the germline V gene, CDR1 is MGHDK and CDR2 is SYGVNS. As DNA, the CDR3 is TGTGCCAGCAGTGATATAGTTAGCGGGGGGGCCCTGGGTGAGCAGTTCTTC. Its translation: CASSDIVSGGALGEQFF.

The chain links TRBV12-3 or TRBV12-4 to TRBJ2-5, with TRBD1 matching 8 bases. The CDR3 totals 14 residues. V shed 5 bases, J shed 11 bases, and the junction held 13 bases outside the gene matches. As DNA, the CDR3 is TGTGCCAGCAGTGTGCCAGGGGGCTTCAATGAGCAGTACTTC. This translates into CASSVPGGFNEQYF.

This chain joins TRBV7-9 and TRBJ1-2; 8 nucleotides align to TRBD1. V was clipped by 5 bases and J by 6 bases; unmatched bases: 8. Germline V gene lookup returns CDR1 SEHNR and CDR2 FQNEAQ (reference sequence). This CDR3 comprises 14 residues. CDR3 nucleotides: TGTGCCAGCAGCCGTCCCGGACAGGGTGATGGCTACACCTTC. This translates into CASSRPGQGDGYTF.

This clonotype has only a few counts. The genes are TRBV7-6 and TRBJ2-1, with D unresolved. The CDR3 is 16 amino acids. Germline V lookup: CDR1 SGHVS, CDR2 FNYEAQ. V lost 1 base, J lost 5 bases, and 15 bases lay in between. CDR3 sequence reads: CASSLGLPGTHNEQFF. CDR3 nucleotides: TGTGCCAGCAGCTTAGGTCTTCCCGGAACCCACAATGAGCAGTTCTTC.

V gene TRBV21-1 combines with J gene TRBJ1-5. TRBV21-1 is assigned pseudogene status. This CDR3 has 11 amino acids. Here the CDR3 DNA reads TGTGCCAGCAGGGACGCTCAGCCCCAGCATTTT. Translating gives CASRDAQPQHF.

V and J are TRBV20-1 and TRBJ2-1; D not certain. Germline values: CDR1 DFQATT, CDR2 SNEGSKA (reference sequence). CDR3 length: 14 residues. The V end was cut by 1 base, the J end by 7 bases, with 14 bases between. The DNA of the CDR3 is TGCAGTGCTAGAGCGGGCCCTTCGGATAATGAGCAGTTCTTC. It translates to CSARAGPSDNEQFF.

This clonotype was recorded only once. CDR3 residues: CASSPPRTGIHEQYF. The CDR3 DNA sequence: TGTGCCAGCAGTCCCCCGAGGACAGGGATCCACGAGCAGTACTTC. V gene TRBV6-5 combines with J gene TRBJ2-7; TRBD1 agrees at 8 bases. This CDR3 spans 15 amino acids. Trimming at V came to 5 bases and at J to 5 bases, leaving 11 bases not matched to a gene. CDR1 and CDR2 from the germline V gene are MNHEY and SVGAGI.